One sample yielded the 28 T cell receptor beta chains listed below, sequenced in a study of cytomegalovirus exposure and HLA in healthy donors. Primers included in the PCR were 60 Vbeta and 13 Jbeta primers. Libraries were prepared by immunoSEQ multiplex PCR; TCRdb keeps only in-frame clonotypes and omits some of them. The sample consists of 65,000 to 90,000 clones, about 81% of them appearing once. The sample taken for sequencing was PBMCs. The receptors shown here come from a middle-aged woman in good health and CMV-seropositive.

Comments on this clone: At the DNA level, this CDR3 is encoded by other sequences in the same sample as well. The CDR3 sequence: CASSIGGNTEAFF. Here the CDR3 DNA reads TGTGCCAGTAGTATTGGGGGCAACACTGAAGCTTTCTTT. The chain recombines TRBV19 with TRBJ1-1; the D gene is possibly TRBD1 (6 bases). Trimming stripped 3 bases from V and 2 bases from J, with 7 bases between. The CDR3 extends over 13 amino acids. CDR1 is LNHDA and CDR2 is SQIVND in the germline V gene (reference sequence).

The genes are TRBV6-5 and TRBJ2-1; unclear D gene. Trimming pared 0 bases from V and 8 bases from J, leaving 14 bases between. In germline, CDR1 is MNHEY, CDR2 SVGAGI. This CDR3 has 15 residues. The chain's CDR3 is CASSYSRLRRDEQFF. The CDR3 region has the DNA TGTGCCAGCAGTTACTCAAGGCTGAGGCGCGATGAGCAGTTCTTC.

V is TRBV6-6 and J is TRBJ2-7; 10 bases align to TRBD1. CDR1 and CDR2 (germline): MNHNY, SVGAGI (reference sequence). The V segment lost 7 bases and the J segment 5 bases; nucleotides outside the gene matches: 8. This CDR3 region has 14 residues. CDR3 region: CASIQTGGTNEQYF. The CDR3 DNA sequence: TGTGCCAGCATCCAGACAGGGGGCACGAACGAGCAGTACTTC.

The rearrangement joins TRBV5-1 to TRBJ2-5; no definite D call. The CDR3 covers 16 residues. Trimming cost V 0 bases and J 1 base, with 13 bases left between them. CDR1 SGHRS and CDR2 YFSETQ come from the germline V gene. CDR3 loop: CASSLGTRLSQETQYF. CDR3 in DNA: TGCGCCAGCAGCTTGGGAACGCGCCTTAGCCAAGAGACCCAGTACTTC.

The chain links TRBV6-1 to TRBJ2-5; TRBD1 aligns across 7 bases. The length of the CDR3 is 15 residues. Germline V lookup: CDR1 MNHNS, CDR2 SASEGT. Trimming removed 3 bases from V and 5 bases from J; junction bases left unmatched: 9. CDR3 amino acids: CASSEQTGRPETQYF. Written as DNA, the CDR3 is TGTGCCAGCAGTGAGCAGACAGGGCGGCCGGAGACCCAGTACTTC.

The chain recombines TRBV5-1 with TRBJ1-2; D is perhaps TRBD1 (5 bases). The V end lost 4 bases, the J end lost 4 bases, and 11 bases lay between the germline ends. Germline V gene data show CDR1 as SGHRS and CDR2 as YFSETQ. This CDR3 has 13 residues. CDR3: CASSLQVAYGYTF. The DNA for the CDR3 is TGCGCCAGCAGCCTACAGGTGGCCTATGGCTACACCTTC.

The rearrangement joins TRBV23-1 to TRBJ1-4; D gene ambiguous. TRBV23-1 is an open reading frame whose function is uncertain. The length of the CDR3 is 15 residues. V lost 2 bases and J lost 5, with 12 bases in between. In nucleotides, the CDR3 is TGCGCCAGCAGTCAAAGGAGGACGGCAAATGAAAAACTGTTTTTT. This translates into CASSQRRTANEKLFF.

This rearrangement joins TRBV18 to TRBJ1-3, with D possibly TRBD1 on 5 matching bases. CDR1 is KGHSH and CDR2 is LQKENI in the germline V gene. The CDR3 is 16 amino acids. Trimming shortened V by 2 bases and J by 0 bases, and 11 bases separated the two germline ends. In DNA form, the CDR3 reads TGTGCCAGCTCACCATCGGCGGGGCTCTCTGGAAACACCATATATTTT. This translates into CASSPSAGLSGNTIYF.

The chain couples TRBV4-3 to TRBJ2-3, with TRBD1 identical over 9 bases. J was trimmed by 5 bases and V by 0 bases; bases with no gene match: 6. This CDR3 contains 16 residues. Looked up from germline, CDR1 is LGHNA and CDR2 is YSLEER. CDR3 bases: TGCGCCAGCAGCCAAGATGGGAGACAGGGGGGAGATACGCAGTATTTT. Its translation: CASSQDGRQGGDTQYF.

V is TRBV18 and J is TRBJ1-1, with 7 nucleotides matching TRBD1. Trimming took 3 bases from V and 4 from J; bases not matched to a gene: 14. The germline V gene has CDR1 KGHSH and CDR2 LQKENI. The CDR3 is 17 residues long. CDR3 DNA: TGTGCCAGCTCACCGGCCCTAGACAGGGTTCACAGCACTGAAGCTTTCTTT. The encoded protein is CASSPALDRVHSTEAFF.

V is TRBV27 and J is TRBJ1-6; 7 nucleotides align to TRBD1. CDR1 and CDR2 (germline): MNHEY, SMNVEV (reference sequence). This CDR3 region has 15 residues. J was trimmed by 4 bases and V by 1 base; bases with no gene match: 1. CDR3 in amino acids: CASSLLGQYNSPLHF. The DNA for the CDR3 is TGTGCCAGCAGTTTATTGGGACAGTATAATTCACCCCTCCACTTT.

The chain recombines TRBV9 with TRBJ2-2, with TRBD1 matching 8 bases. Trimming at V came to 0 bases and at J to 5 bases, leaving 3 bases not matched to a gene. The germline V gene has CDR1 SGDLS and CDR2 YYNGEE. The CDR3 runs 15 residues. Here the CDR3 DNA reads TGTGCCAGCAGCGTAGCTACAGGGGGAACCGGGGAGCTGTTTTTT. Its translation: CASSVATGGTGELFF.

This clone was seen a few times. The chain combines TRBV30 with TRBJ1-2; no clear D. Germline lookup yields CDR1 GTSNPN and CDR2 SVGIG (reference sequence). V was shortened by 3 bases and J by 8 bases, with 7 bases between the two germline ends. The CDR3 totals 10 residues. CDR3 protein: CAWRQAGYTF. CDR3 DNA: TGTGCCTGGAGACAAGCGGGCTACACCTTC. Variable domain in full (rest from reference TRBV30 and TRBJ1-2): SQTIHQWPATLVQPVGSPLSLECTVEGTSNPNLYWYRQAAGRGLQLLFYSVGIGQISSEVPQNLSASRPQDRQFILSSKKLLLSDSGFYLCAWRQAGYTFGSGTRLTVV.

This chain links TRBV5-8 with TRBJ2-3; no firm D call. The ends were cut back, 6 bases at V and 0 bases at J, with 11 bases in the middle. Germline V lookup: CDR1 SGHTS, CDR2 YDEGEE. The CDR3 has 14 amino acids. The CDR3 reads CASTQPVSTDTQYF. In DNA form, the CDR3 reads TGTGCCAGCACGCAACCAGTTAGCACAGATACGCAGTATTTT. Full variable domain (missing parts from reference TRBV5-8 and TRBJ2-3): EAGVTQSPTHLIKTRGQQATLRCSPISGHTSVYWYQQALGLGLQFLLWYDEGEERNRGNFPPRFSGRQFPNYSSELNVNALELEDSALYLCASTQPVSTDTQYFGPGTRLTVL.

This clone was seen just once. V gene TRBV6-1 combines with J gene TRBJ1-5, with 7 nucleotides matching TRBD1. Per the germline V gene, CDR1 is MNHNS and CDR2 is SASEGT. The CDR3 runs 13 residues. V lost 6 bases and J lost 3; bases outside the gene matches: 2. CDR3 loop: CASRTGDNQPQHF. CDR3 in DNA: TGTGCCAGCAGAACAGGGGACAATCAGCCCCAGCATTTT.

The chain links TRBV19 to TRBJ2-3; 11 bases fit TRBD2. Germline CDR1 reads LNHDA; CDR2 reads SQIVND (reference sequence). With 3 bases clipped from V and 1 base from J, the junction kept 6 bases outside the gene matches. The CDR3 loop spans 17 amino acids. CDR3 in DNA: TGTGCCAGTAGTATGGATGTTAGCGGGGGGGGCACAGATACGCAGTATTTT. Protein sequence: CASSMDVSGGGTDTQYF. Complete variable domain (other parts from reference TRBV19 and TRBJ2-3): DGGITQSPKYLFRKEGQNVTLSCEQNLNHDAMYWYRQDPGQGLRLIYYSQIVNDFQKGDIAEGYSVSREKKESFPLTVTSAQKNPTAFYLCASSMDVSGGGTDTQYFGPGTRLTVL.

V gene TRBV25-1 combines with J gene TRBJ2-1; D might be TRBD2 (6 bases). Trimming took 3 bases from V and 1 from J, leaving 16 bases between them. Germline V lookup: CDR1 MGHDK, CDR2 SYGVNS. The CDR3 extends over 17 amino acids. CDR3 nucleotides: TGTGCCAGCAGTGATTCGGGACTCAAAAAATCCTACAATGAGCAGTTCTTC. Its protein product is CASSDSGLKKSYNEQFF.

The CDR3 DNA follows: TGCGCCAGCAGCTGGGGGGAGATTTACGAGCAGTACTTC. Translated: CASSWGEIYEQYF. V is TRBV5-1 and J is TRBJ2-7, with D maybe TRBD2 (6 bases). Looked up from germline, CDR1 is SGHRS and CDR2 is YFSETQ. CDR3 length: 13 residues. The V end lost 3 bases, the J end lost 4 bases, and 11 bases lay between the germline ends.

The rearrangement uses TRBV30 and TRBJ1-2, with 9 positions matching TRBD1. Trimming took 4 bases from V and 8 from J; bases not matched to a gene: 8. Germline V gives CDR1 GTSNPN, CDR2 SVGIG (reference sequence). The CDR3 is 13 amino acids. The CDR3 loop reads CAWNPGQGRGYTF. DNA for the CDR3: TGTGCCTGGAACCCAGGACAGGGGCGCGGCTACACCTTC.

By sample share, this clone is medium-sized. The rearrangement joins TRBV5-4 to TRBJ2-3, with 9 bases lining up with TRBD1. Germline V lookup: CDR1 SGHNT, CDR2 YYREEE (reference sequence). The CDR3 runs 14 residues. V shed 3 bases and J 6 bases; nucleotides not matched to a gene: 5. This chain's CDR3 is CASSSGQGRDTQYF. In DNA, the CDR3 is TGTGCCAGCAGCTCAGGACAGGGGAGGGATACGCAGTATTTT.

This chain connects TRBV7-2 to TRBJ2-5, with TRBD2 matching 8 bases. The junction had 5 bases not matched to a gene; V was cut back by 3 bases and J by 5 bases. The CDR3 covers 14 residues. The germline V gene has CDR1 SGHTA and CDR2 FQGNSA. In nucleotides, the CDR3 is TGTGCCAGCAGCTTGGGGACTAGGGGTGAGACCCAGTACTTC. Its protein product is CASSLGTRGETQYF.

This clone occurred a few times. The chain recombines TRBV7-8 with TRBJ2-7; no reliable D call. The germline V gene encodes CDR1 SGHVS and CDR2 FQNEAQ. CDR3 length equals 12 residues. Trimming removed 2 bases at V and 3 bases at J, with 5 bases between. The CDR3 DNA reads TGTGCCAGCAGCTTAACATACTACGAGCAGTACTTC. It encodes CASSLTYYEQYF.

This chain connects TRBV6-5 to TRBJ2-1; no reliable D call. This CDR3 is built from 12 residues. Germline CDR1 reads MNHEY; CDR2 reads SVGAGI. V shed 5 bases and J shed 8 bases, with 10 bases lying between them. The CDR3 region has the DNA TGTGCCAGCAGTACCAGGCGACATGAGCAGTTCTTC. Translating it yields CASSTRRHEQFF.

The chain links TRBV6-6 to TRBJ1-6; tentative D call: TRBD1 (6 bases). The CDR3 covers 15 residues. V shed 0 bases and J shed 10 bases, with 13 bases lying between them. CDR1 MNHNY and CDR2 SVGAGI come from the germline V gene (reference sequence). The CDR3 loop is CASSYSSQGISPLHF. The CDR3 DNA follows: TGTGCCAGCAGTTACTCGAGCCAGGGGATATCACCCCTCCACTTT.

As DNA, the CDR3 is TGTGCCAGCAGTCGCACAGTGACAGATACGCAGTATTTT. It yields the protein CASSRTVTDTQYF. The rearrangement uses TRBV6-5 and TRBJ2-3; no firm D call. Germline V lookup: CDR1 MNHEY, CDR2 SVGAGI. Trimming pared 5 bases from V and 3 bases from J, leaving 9 bases between. The CDR3 is 13 amino acids.

This clone was detected a few times. The chain has TRBV6-5 and TRBJ2-2; no clear D gene. Germline values: CDR1 MNHEY, CDR2 SVGAGI. V was clipped by 2 bases and J by 4 bases, with 2 bases between them. There are 12 residues in the CDR3. The CDR3 bases are TGTGCCAGCAGTTACCTCACCGGGGAGCTGTTTTTT. Its translation is CASSYLTGELFF.

This chain connects TRBV28 to TRBJ2-3; possible D gene TRBD2, 5 bases. This CDR3 has 12 amino acids. Germline CDR1 reads MDHEN; CDR2 reads SYDVKM. Trimming removed 8 bases at V and 6 bases at J, with 12 bases between. Here the CDR3 reads CASREAADTQYF. The DNA for the CDR3 is TGTGCCAGCCGGGAAGCGGCGGATACGCAGTATTTT.

The rearrangement joins TRBV18 to TRBJ1-2; D unclear. Germline values: CDR1 KGHSH, CDR2 LQKENI. This CDR3 region has 14 residues. The V end lost 6 bases, the J end lost 4 bases, and 15 bases lay between the germline ends. The CDR3 DNA follows: TGTGCCAGCTCCCCGGGAGCGTCGGGCTATGGCTACACCTTC. Its translation: CASSPGASGYGYTF.